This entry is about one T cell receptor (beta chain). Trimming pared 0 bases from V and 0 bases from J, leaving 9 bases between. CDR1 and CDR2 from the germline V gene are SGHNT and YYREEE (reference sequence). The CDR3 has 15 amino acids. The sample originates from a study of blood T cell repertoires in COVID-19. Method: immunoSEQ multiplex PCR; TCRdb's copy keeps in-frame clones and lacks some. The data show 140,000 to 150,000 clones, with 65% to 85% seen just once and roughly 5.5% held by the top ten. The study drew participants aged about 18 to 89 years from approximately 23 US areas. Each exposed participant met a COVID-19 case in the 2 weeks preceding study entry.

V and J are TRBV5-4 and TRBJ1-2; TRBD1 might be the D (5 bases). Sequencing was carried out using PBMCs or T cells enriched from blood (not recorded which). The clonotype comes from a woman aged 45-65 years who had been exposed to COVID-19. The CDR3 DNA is TGTGCCAGCAGCTTGGAACGGGGGGCTAACTATGGCTACACCTTC. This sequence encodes CASSLERGANYGYTF.